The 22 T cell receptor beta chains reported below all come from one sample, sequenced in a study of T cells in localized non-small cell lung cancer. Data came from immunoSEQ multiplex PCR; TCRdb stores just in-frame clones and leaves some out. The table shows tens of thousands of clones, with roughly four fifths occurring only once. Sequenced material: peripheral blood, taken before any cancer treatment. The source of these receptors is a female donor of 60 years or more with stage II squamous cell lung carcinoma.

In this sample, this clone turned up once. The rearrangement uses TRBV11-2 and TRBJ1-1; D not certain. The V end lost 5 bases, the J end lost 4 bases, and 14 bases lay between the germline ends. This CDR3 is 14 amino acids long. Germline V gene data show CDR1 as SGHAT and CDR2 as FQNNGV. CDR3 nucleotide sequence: TGTGCCAGCAGCCTAACCAGCGGGGTCACTGAAGCTTTCTTT. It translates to CASSLTSGVTEAFF.

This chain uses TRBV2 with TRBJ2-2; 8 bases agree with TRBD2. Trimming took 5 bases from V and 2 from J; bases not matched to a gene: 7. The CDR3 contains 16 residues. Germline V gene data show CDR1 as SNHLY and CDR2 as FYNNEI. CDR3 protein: CASSLDRGGNTGELFF. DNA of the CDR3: TGTGCCAGCAGTCTCGATCGGGGGGGAAACACCGGGGAGCTGTTTTTT.

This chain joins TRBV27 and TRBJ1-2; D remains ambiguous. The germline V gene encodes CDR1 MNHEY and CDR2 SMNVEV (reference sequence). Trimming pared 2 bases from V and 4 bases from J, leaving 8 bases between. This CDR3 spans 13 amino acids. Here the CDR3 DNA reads TGTGCCAGCAGTTTAACGGCCAGCTATGGCTACACCTTC. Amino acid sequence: CASSLTASYGYTF.

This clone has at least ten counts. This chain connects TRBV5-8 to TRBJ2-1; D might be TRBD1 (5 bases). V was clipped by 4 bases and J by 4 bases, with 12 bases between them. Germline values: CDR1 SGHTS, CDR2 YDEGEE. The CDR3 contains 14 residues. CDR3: CASSDWTQYNEQFF. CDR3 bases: TGTGCCAGCAGCGACTGGACACAATACAATGAGCAGTTCTTC. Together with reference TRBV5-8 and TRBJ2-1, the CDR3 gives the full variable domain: EAGVTQSPTHLIKTRGQQATLRCSPISGHTSVYWYQQALGLGLQFLLWYDEGEERNRGNFPPRFSGRQFPNYSSELNVNALELEDSALYLCASSDWTQYNEQFFGPGTRLTVL.

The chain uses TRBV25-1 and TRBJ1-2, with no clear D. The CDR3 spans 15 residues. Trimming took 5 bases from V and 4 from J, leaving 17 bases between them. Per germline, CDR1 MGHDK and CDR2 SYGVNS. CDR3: CASSTQARGFYGYTF. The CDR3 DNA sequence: TGTGCCAGCAGTACCCAAGCCCGTGGTTTCTATGGCTACACCTTC.

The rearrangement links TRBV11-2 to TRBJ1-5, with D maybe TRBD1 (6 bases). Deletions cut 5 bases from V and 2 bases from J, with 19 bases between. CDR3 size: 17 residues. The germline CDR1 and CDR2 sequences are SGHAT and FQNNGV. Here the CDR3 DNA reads TGTGCCAGCAGCCCAGGGGTGGCGGGGGGCGGCAATCAGCCCCAGCATTTT. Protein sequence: CASSPGVAGGGNQPQHF.

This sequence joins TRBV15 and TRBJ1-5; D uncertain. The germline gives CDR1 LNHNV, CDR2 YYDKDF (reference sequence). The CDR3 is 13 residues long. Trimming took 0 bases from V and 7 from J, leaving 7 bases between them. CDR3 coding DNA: TGTGCCACCAGCAGAGATCGTGGGCAGCCCCAGCATTTT. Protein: CATSRDRGQPQHF.

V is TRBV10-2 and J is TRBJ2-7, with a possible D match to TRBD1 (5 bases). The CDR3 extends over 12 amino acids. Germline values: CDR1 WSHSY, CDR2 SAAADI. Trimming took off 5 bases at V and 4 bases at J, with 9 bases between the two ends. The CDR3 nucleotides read TGCGCCAGCAGTACCACAGGATACGAGCAGTACTTC. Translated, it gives CASSTTGYEQYF.

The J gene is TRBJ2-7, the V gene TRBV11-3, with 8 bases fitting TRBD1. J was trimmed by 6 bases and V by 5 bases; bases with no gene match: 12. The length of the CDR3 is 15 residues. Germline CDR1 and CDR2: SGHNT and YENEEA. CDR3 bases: TGTGCCAGCAGCACGGACAGGGAGAGGAAAAGCGAGCAGTACTTC. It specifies CASSTDRERKSEQYF.

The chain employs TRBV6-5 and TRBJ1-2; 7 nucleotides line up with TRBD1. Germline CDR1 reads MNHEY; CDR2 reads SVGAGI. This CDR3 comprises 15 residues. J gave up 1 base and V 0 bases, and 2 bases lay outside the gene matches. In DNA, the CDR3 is TGTGCCAGCAGTTACTCGACAGGGATTAACTATGGCTACACCTTC. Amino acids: CASSYSTGINYGYTF.

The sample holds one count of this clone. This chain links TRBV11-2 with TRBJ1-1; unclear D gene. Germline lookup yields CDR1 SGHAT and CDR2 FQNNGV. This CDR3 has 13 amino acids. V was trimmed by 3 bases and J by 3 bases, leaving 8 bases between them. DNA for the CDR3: TGTGCCAGCAGCTTTACCCGGGACACTGAAGCTTTCTTT. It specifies CASSFTRDTEAFF.

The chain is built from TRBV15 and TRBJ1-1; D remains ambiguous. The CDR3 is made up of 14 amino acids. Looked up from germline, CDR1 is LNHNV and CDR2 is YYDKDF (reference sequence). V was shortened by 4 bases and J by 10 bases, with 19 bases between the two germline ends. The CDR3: CATSTGTSSRVAFF. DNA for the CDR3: TGTGCCACCAGCACCGGAACCTCCTCACGAGTAGCTTTCTTT.

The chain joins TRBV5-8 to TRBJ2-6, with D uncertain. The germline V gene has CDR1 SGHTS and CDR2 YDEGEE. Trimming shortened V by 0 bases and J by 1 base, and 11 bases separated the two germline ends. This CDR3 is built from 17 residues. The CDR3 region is CASSLDSSLSGANVLTF. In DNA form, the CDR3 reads TGTGCCAGCAGCTTGGATTCGTCCTTGTCTGGGGCCAACGTCCTGACTTTC.

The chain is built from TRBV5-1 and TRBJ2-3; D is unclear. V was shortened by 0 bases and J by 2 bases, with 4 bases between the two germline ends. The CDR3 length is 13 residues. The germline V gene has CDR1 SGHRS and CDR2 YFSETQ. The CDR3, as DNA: TGCGCCAGCAGCTTGGGGGCCACAGATACGCAGTATTTT. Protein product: CASSLGATDTQYF.

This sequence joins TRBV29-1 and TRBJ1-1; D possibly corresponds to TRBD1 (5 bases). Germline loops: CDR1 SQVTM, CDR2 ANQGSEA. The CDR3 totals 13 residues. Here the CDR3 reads CSGAQGGESEAFF. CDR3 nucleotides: TGCAGTGGCGCTCAGGGTGGGGAGTCTGAAGCTTTCTTT.

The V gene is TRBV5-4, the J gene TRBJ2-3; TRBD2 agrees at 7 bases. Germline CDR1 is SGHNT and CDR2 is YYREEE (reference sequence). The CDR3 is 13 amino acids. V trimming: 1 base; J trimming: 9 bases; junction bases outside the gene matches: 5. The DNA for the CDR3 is TGTGCCAGCAGCTTGACTAGCGCCCAGACGCAGTATTTT. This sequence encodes CASSLTSAQTQYF.

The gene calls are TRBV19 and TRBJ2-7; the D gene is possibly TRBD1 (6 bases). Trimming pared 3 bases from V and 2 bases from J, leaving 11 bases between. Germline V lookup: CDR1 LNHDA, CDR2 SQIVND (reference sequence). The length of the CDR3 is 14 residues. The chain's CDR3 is CASSIEPGAYEQYF. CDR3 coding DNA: TGTGCCAGTAGTATTGAGCCAGGGGCCTACGAGCAGTACTTC. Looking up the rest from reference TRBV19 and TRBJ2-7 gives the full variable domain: DGGITQSPKYLFRKEGQNVTLSCEQNLNHDAMYWYRQDPGQGLRLIYYSQIVNDFQKGDIAEGYSVSREKKESFPLTVTSAQKNPTAFYLCASSIEPGAYEQYFGPGTRLTVT.

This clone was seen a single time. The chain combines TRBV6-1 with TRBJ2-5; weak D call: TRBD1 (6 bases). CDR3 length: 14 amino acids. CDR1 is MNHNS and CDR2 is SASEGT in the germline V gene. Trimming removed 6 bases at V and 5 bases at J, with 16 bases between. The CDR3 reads CASRTLRTAETQYF. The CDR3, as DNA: TGTGCCAGCAGGACCCTACGGACAGCCGAGACCCAGTACTTC.

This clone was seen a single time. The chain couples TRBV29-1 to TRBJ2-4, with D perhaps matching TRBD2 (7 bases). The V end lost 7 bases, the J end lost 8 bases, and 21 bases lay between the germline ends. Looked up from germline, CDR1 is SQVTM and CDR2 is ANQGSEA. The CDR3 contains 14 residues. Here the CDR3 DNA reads TGCAGCGCCTTGAAAGGGGGGGCTGAGGACATTCAGTACTTC. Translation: CSALKGGAEDIQYF.

CDR3 in DNA: TGTGCCAGCAAAGAACTTCAGAGGGGTACTGAAGCTTTCTTT. Amino acid sequence: CASKELQRGTEAFF. The chain combines TRBV27 with TRBJ1-1; possible D gene TRBD1, 5 bases. Germline CDR1 MNHEY, CDR2 SMNVEV (reference sequence). The CDR3 covers 14 residues. Trimming shortened V by 7 bases and J by 5 bases, and 17 bases separated the two germline ends.

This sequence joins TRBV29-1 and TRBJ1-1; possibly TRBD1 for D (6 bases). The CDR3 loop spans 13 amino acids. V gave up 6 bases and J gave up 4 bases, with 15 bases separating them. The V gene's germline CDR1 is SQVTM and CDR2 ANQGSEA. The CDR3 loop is CSVGGGSVTEAFF. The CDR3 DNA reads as TGCAGCGTGGGGGGGGGCTCGGTCACTGAAGCTTTCTTT.

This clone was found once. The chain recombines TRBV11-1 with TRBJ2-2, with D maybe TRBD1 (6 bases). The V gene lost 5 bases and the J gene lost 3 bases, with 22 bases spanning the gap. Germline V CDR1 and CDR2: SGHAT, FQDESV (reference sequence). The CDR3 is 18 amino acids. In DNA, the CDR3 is TGTGCCAGCAGCCGCCTAAGTACAGGGATCTTGGACACCGGGGAGCTGTTTTTT. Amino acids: CASSRLSTGILDTGELFF.